This TCR beta chain was profiled in a study of Ad26.COV2.S vaccination and SARS-CoV-2 variants. Across the study: Among those in the COV1001 Ad26.COV2.S trial arm was the donor. Ad26.COV2.S was injected intramuscularly once or twice, 56 days apart.

Treatment indicated: over 15 received Ad26.COV2.S at low or high dose, single or two shots; roughly five received placebo; per-sample allocation not given. Material that was analyzed had been drawn on day 63 after the first vaccine or placebo injection. TCRdb's copy holds only in-frame clones and misses some; the assay was immunoSEQ multiplex PCR. The sample has hundreds of thousands of clones; 92% are singletons. The ends lost 7 bases at V and 7 bases at J; junction bases unmatched: 7. CDR3 length equals 15 residues. Germline CDR1 and CDR2: MGHDK and SYGVNS. The TCR was taken from a person between 18 and 65 years old who received the Ad26.COV2.S COVID-19 vaccine or a placebo. The V and J genes are TRBV25-1 and TRBJ1-4, with TRBD1 matching 12 bases. The sequences come from peripheral blood, collected in a trial of Ad26.COV2.S vaccine versus placebo. The CDR3 protein is CASTKGTGGSEKLFF. CDR3 in DNA: TGTGCCAGCACTAAGGGGACAGGGGGCAGTGAAAAACTGTTTTTT. Variable domain in full (rest from reference TRBV25-1 and TRBJ1-4): EADIYQTPRYLVIGTGKKITLECSQTMGHDKMYWYQQDPGMELHLIHYSYGVNSTEKGDLSSESTVSRIRTEHFPLTLESARPSHTSQYLCASTKGTGGSEKLFFGSGTQLSVL.